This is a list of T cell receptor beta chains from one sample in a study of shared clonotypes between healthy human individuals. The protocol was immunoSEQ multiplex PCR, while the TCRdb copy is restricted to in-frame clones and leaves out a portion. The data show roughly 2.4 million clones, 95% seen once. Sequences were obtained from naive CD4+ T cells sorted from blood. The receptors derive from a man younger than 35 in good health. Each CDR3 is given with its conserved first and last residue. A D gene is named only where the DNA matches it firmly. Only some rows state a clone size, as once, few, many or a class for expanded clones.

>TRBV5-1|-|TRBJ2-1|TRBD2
CASSLGLAGGRNEQFF
TGCGCCAGCAGCTTGGGGTTAGCGGGAGGTCGAAATGAGCAGTTCTTC
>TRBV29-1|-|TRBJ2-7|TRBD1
CSVEKGDRVTSYEQYF
TGCAGCGTTGAAAAGGGGGACAGGGTCACTTCCTACGAGCAGTACTTC
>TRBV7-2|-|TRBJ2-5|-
CASSLANQGQYF
TGTGCCAGCAGCTTAGCGAACCAGGGGCAGTACTTC
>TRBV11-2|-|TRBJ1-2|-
CASSLGTNYGYTF
TGTGCCAGCAGCTTAGGGACAAACTATGGCTACACCTTC
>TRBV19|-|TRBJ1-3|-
CASKDNPSSGNTIYF
TGTGCCAGTAAGGACAACCCGAGCTCTGGAAACACCATATATTTT
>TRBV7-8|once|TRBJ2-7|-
CASSLAGAYEQYF
TGTGCCAGCAGCTTAGCTGGGGCGTACGAGCAGTACTTC
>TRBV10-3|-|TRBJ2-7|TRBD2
CAISEQTSGDLYEQYF
TGTGCCATCAGTGAGCAAACTAGCGGAGATCTCTACGAGCAGTACTTC
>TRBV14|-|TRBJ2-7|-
CASSQDPGLREQYF
TGTGCCAGCAGCCAAGATCCGGGCCTAAGGGAGCAGTACTTC
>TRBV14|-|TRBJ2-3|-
CASSQGLARTDTQYF
TGTGCCAGCAGCCAAGGGCTAGCCAGGACAGATACGCAGTATTTT
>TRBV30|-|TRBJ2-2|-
CAWAGTQNTGELFF
TGTGCCTGGGCCGGGACACAGAACACCGGGGAGCTGTTTTTT